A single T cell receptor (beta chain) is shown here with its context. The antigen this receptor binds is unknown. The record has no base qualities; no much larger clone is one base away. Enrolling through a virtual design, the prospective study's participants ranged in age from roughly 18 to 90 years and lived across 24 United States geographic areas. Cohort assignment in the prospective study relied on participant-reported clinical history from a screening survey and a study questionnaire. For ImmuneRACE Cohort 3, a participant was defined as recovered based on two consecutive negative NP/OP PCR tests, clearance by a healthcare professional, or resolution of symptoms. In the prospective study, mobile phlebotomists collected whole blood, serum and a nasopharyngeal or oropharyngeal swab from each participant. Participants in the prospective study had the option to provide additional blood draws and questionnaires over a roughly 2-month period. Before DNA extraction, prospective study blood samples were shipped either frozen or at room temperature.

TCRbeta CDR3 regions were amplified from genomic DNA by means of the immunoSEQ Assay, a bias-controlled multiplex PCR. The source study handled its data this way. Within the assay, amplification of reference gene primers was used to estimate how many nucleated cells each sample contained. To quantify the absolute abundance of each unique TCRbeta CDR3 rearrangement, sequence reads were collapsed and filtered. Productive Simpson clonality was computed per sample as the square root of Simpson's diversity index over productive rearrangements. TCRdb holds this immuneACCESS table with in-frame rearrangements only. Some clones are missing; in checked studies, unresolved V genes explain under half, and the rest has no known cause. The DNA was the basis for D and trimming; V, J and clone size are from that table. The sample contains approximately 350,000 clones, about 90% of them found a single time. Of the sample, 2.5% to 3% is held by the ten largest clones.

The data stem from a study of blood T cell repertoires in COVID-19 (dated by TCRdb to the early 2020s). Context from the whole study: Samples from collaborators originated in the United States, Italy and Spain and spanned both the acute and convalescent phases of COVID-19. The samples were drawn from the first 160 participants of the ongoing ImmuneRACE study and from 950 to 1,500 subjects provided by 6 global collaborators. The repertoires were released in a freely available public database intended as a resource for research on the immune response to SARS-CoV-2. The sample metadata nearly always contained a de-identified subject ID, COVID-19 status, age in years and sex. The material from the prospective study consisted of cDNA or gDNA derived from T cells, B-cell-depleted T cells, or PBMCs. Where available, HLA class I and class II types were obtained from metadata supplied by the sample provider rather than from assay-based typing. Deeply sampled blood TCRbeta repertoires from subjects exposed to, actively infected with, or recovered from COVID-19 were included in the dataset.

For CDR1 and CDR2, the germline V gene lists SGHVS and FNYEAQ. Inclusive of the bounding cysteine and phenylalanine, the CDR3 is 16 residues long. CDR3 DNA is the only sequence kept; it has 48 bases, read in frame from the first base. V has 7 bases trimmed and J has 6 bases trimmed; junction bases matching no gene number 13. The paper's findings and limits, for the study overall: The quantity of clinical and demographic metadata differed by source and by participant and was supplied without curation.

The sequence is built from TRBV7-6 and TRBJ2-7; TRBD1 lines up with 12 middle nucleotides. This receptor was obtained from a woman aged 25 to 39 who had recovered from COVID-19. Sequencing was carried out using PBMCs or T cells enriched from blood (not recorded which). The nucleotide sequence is TGTGCCAGCACCAACCTCCCGGGACAGGGGGCCACCGAGCAGTACTTC. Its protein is CASTNLPGQGATEQYF.